This TCR beta chain originates from a study of T cells after yellow fever vaccination. The authors made TCR cDNA by 5'RACE template switching, adding a universal primer site and UMIs. One entry per CDR3 protein, called by TCRdb with MiXCR from the 5' RACE reads. The sample records a few hundred thousand distinct CDR3 sequences, 6.2% being singletons. This clonotype has a count of ten or more. The source is a man younger than 45 who received the YFV17D yellow fever vaccine. The specimen comprised PBMCs, sampled 5 days after the yellow fever booster vaccination.

The CDR3 bases are TGTGCCAGCAGGCCGACCAGCGGGAGTTACGAGCAGTACTTC. As protein: CASRPTSGSYEQYF. The chain uses TRBV7-9 and TRBJ2-7, with 8 bases aligning to TRBD2. The length of the CDR3 is 14 residues. Germline trimming cut 6 bases from V and 4 bases from J; bases unmatched to any gene: 8. Germline CDR1 and CDR2: SEHNR and FQNEAQ (reference sequence).